These T cell receptor beta chains were read from a single sample in a study of T cell repertoires in cytomegalovirus infection. TCRdb passed the reads through MiXCR, listing each CDR3 protein once. Of approximately 150,000 distinct CDR3 sequences listed, 17% are singletons. Sequencing was done on a sample of CD8+ T cells from PBMCs. These receptor sequences come from a human donor in good health (CMV status not recorded). Some clones in this sample may be carry-over from other donors' samples. CDR3s include the opening cysteine and the closing phenylalanine or tryptophan. A D gene is named only where the DNA matches it firmly. For some rows the clone size is stated as once, few or many, or as a class when expanded; others skip it.

TRBJ1-2	few	TRBV14	-	CASSQDWGYGYTF	TGTGCCAGCAGCCAAGATTGGGGGTATGGCTACACCTTC
TRBJ2-1	few	TRBV6-1	TRBD2	CASSVAGEGYNEQFF	TGTGCCAGCAGCGTAGCGGGTGAGGGCTACAATGAGCAGTTCTTC
TRBJ2-7	few	TRBV24-1	TRBD1	CATSDIGQGYEQYF	TGTGCCACCAGTGATATTGGACAGGGCTACGAGCAGTACTTC
TRBJ1-1	medium-sized	TRBV20-1	TRBD1	CSASYSGWDSNTEAFF	TGCAGTGCTAGTTATTCCGGCTGGGACAGTAACACTGAAGCTTTCTTT
TRBJ2-1	few	TRBV29-1	-	CSVFSSSYNEQFF	TGCAGCGTCTTTTCTAGCTCCTACAATGAGCAGTTCTTC
TRBJ1-1	-	TRBV7-9	-	CASSSSDRRTEAFF	TGTGCCAGCAGCTCTTCGGACAGACGCACTGAAGCTTTCTTT
TRBJ2-3	many	TRBV7-6	-	CASSLLAKTDTQYF	TGTGCCAGCAGCTTACTAGCCAAGACAGATACGCAGTATTTT
TRBJ1-5	few	TRBV28	-	CASSPPLQPQHF	TGTGCCAGCAGCCCACCGTTACAGCCCCAGCATTTT
TRBJ2-7	few	TRBV20-1	TRBD1	CSAIGDRGYEQYF	TGCAGTGCTATTGGGGACAGGGGATACGAGCAGTACTTC
TRBJ1-1	few	TRBV7-3	-	CASSPSAGATEAFF	TGTGCCAGCAGCCCCTCGGCCGGAGCCACTGAAGCTTTCTTT
TRBJ1-5	few	TRBV6-6	TRBD1	CASSYLDRDQPQHF	TGTGCCAGCAGTTACCTCGACAGGGATCAGCCCCAGCATTTT
TRBJ2-7	many	TRBV7-2	-	CASSFGGLYEQYF	TGTGCCAGCAGCTTCGGTGGTCTATACGAGCAGTACTTC
TRBJ2-7	-	TRBV4-2	-	CASSQVTLGGAPSYEQYF	TGTGCCAGCAGCCAAGTTACCCTCGGGGGCGCCCCCTCCTACGAGCAGTACTTC
TRBJ2-1	once	TRBV10-3	TRBD2	CAIRLGLAGDYNEQFF	TGTGCCATCAGACTAGGACTAGCGGGAGACTACAATGAGCAGTTCTTC
TRBJ1-1	-	TRBV28	-	CASSLETQDTEAFF	TGTGCCAGCAGTTTAGAGACACAGGACACTGAAGCTTTCTTT
TRBJ2-7	few	TRBV11-1	TRBD2	CASSTGTSLTYEQYF	TGTGCCAGCAGTACCGGGACTAGTTTAACCTACGAGCAGTACTTC
TRBJ2-5	few	TRBV6-1	-	CATEKGKTQYF	TGTGCCACCGAAAAGGGGAAGACCCAGTACTTC
TRBJ2-5	-	TRBV4-1	TRBD2	CASSQGRVVLAGAETQYF	TGCGCCAGCAGCCAAGGAAGGGTTGTCCTAGCGGGAGCGGAGACCCAGTACTTC
TRBJ2-1	-	TRBV6-2/TRBV6-3	-	CASSSPGYIEQFF	TGTGCCAGCAGTTCCCCCGGCTATATTGAGCAGTTCTTC
TRBJ1-1	-	TRBV20-1	-	CRARVNTEAFF	TGCAGGGCAAGAGTGAACACTGAAGCTTTCTTT
TRBJ2-7	few	TRBV20-1	TRBD2	CSATGTRTYEQYF	TGCAGTGCTACCGGGACTAGAACCTACGAGCAGTACTTC
TRBJ1-1	few	TRBV5-4	TRBD1	CASSVGTGEAFF	TGTGCCAGCAGCGTGGGGACAGGGGAAGCTTTCTTT
TRBJ1-2	-	TRBV5-5	-	CASSLVSGYVYGYTF	TGTGCCAGCAGCTTGGTCTCAGGGTATGTCTATGGCTACACCTTC
TRBJ2-7	few	TRBV11-2	-	CASRFFSYEQYF	TGTGCCAGCAGATTTTTCTCCTACGAGCAGTACTTC
TRBJ2-2	few	TRBV7-9	-	CASSLPDNTGELFF	TGTGCCAGCAGCCTCCCAGATAACACCGGGGAGCTGTTTTTT
TRBJ1-2	few	TRBV7-2	-	CASSLAWVANYGYTF	TGTGCCAGCAGCTTAGCCTGGGTAGCTAACTATGGCTACACCTTC
TRBJ2-7	few	TRBV6-2/TRBV6-3	-	CASSYSSNTGSYEQYF	TGTGCCAGCAGTTACTCATCCAACACCGGCTCCTACGAGCAGTACTTC
TRBJ2-3	few	TRBV28	TRBD1	CASSLGQGKYDTQYF	TGTGCCAGCAGTCTCGGACAGGGGAAGTATGATACGCAGTATTTT
TRBJ2-7	-	TRBV29-1	-	CSVEEPRGTYEQYF	TGCAGCGTTGAAGAGCCCAGGGGCACCTACGAGCAGTACTTC
TRBJ1-4	few	TRBV7-2	TRBD1	CASSLYTGGAREKLFF	TGTGCCAGCAGCTTATATACAGGGGGCGCGAGAGAAAAACTGTTTTTT
TRBJ2-7	-	TRBV12-3/TRBV12-4	TRBD2	CASSLGGLAASYEQYF	TGTGCCAGCAGTTTGGGGGGACTAGCGGCGTCCTACGAGCAGTACTTC
TRBJ2-7	-	TRBV10-3	-	CAISESASGLYEQYF	TGTGCCATCAGTGAGTCTGCGTCGGGACTCTACGAGCAGTACTTC
TRBJ1-4	-	TRBV12-3/TRBV12-4	TRBD1	CASSIGTGPEKLFF	TGTGCCAGCTCGATTGGGACAGGGCCGGAAAAACTGTTTTTT
TRBJ2-1	-	TRBV7-8	-	CASSTRTANEQFF	TGTGCCAGCAGCACGAGGACAGCCAATGAGCAGTTCTTC
TRBJ2-1	many	TRBV7-2	TRBD2	CASSVRDYYNEQFF	TGTGCCAGCAGCGTCCGGGACTACTACAATGAGCAGTTCTTC
TRBJ2-1	few	TRBV6-6	TRBD1	CASRRNLQGAHNEQFF	TGTGCCAGCAGGCGGAACTTACAGGGGGCCCACAATGAGCAGTTCTTC
TRBJ2-1	-	TRBV20-1	TRBD2	CSARDPGLAAYNEQFF	TGCAGTGCTAGAGATCCCGGACTAGCGGCTTACAATGAGCAGTTCTTC
TRBJ2-7	few	TRBV20-1	TRBD2	CSAASGSTYEQYF	TGCAGTGCCGCCAGCGGGAGCACCTACGAGCAGTACTTC
TRBJ2-7	-	TRBV10-2	-	CASSFPTSSYEQYF	TGCGCCAGCAGTTTCCCTACCAGCTCCTACGAGCAGTACTTC
TRBJ2-7	-	TRBV7-3	-	CASSLDGSEQYF	TGTGCCAGCAGCTTGGACGGGTCCGAGCAGTACTTC
TRBJ2-1	-	TRBV7-3	-	CASSLGDHNEQFF	TGTGCCAGCAGCTTGGGAGACCACAATGAGCAGTTCTTC
TRBJ2-1	-	TRBV29-1	TRBD1	CSASGTGLDEQFF	TGCAGCGCCTCCGGGACAGGGCTCGATGAGCAGTTCTTC
TRBJ2-2	few	TRBV2	-	CASSENIGWTGELFF	TGTGCCAGCAGTGAAAATATAGGGTGGACCGGGGAGCTGTTTTTT
TRBJ2-7	once	TRBV7-9	-	CASNLWDRFYEQYF	TGTGCCAGCAACCTCTGGGACCGATTCTACGAGCAGTACTTC
TRBJ1-2	few	TRBV20-1	TRBD1	CSAVGTAYTF	TGCAGTGCCGTCGGGACAGCGTACACCTTC
TRBJ2-1	-	TRBV12-5	TRBD2	CASGLNPGLVGGEQFF	TGTGCTAGTGGTTTGAACCCGGGACTAGTAGGTGGTGAGCAGTTCTTC
TRBJ2-7	-	TRBV11-2	-	CASKPPQSNYEQYF	TGTGCCAGCAAGCCGCCCCAATCTAACTACGAGCAGTACTTC
TRBJ2-1	-	TRBV28	TRBD2	CASRREAGGIHEQFF	TGTGCCAGCCGTAGGGAGGCGGGAGGGATCCATGAGCAGTTCTTC
TRBJ2-4	-	TRBV4-2	-	CASSQDPVTAGTLAKNIQYF	TGTGCCAGCAGCCAAGACCCGGTGACGGCCGGGACCCTAGCCAAAAACATTCAGTACTTC
TRBJ2-7	few	TRBV6-5	TRBD2	CASSYSAGGVREQYF	TGTGCCAGCAGTTACTCGGCGGGAGGCGTGAGGGAGCAGTACTTC
TRBJ2-1	few	TRBV4-1	-	CASSQESGGTYNEQFF	TGCGCCAGCAGCCAAGAGTCTGGCGGCACCTACAATGAGCAGTTCTTC
TRBJ2-1	-	TRBV20-1	TRBD1	CSAEEGGTGFYNEQFF	TGCAGTGCTGAAGAGGGCGGGACAGGGTTTTACAATGAGCAGTTCTTC
TRBJ2-7	-	TRBV28	-	CASSLIMYEQYF	TGTGCCAGCAGTCTTATCATGTACGAGCAGTACTTC
TRBJ2-7	-	TRBV5-4	-	CASSSLLEGRVDSYEQYF	TGTGCCAGCAGCTCCCTCCTGGAGGGCAGGGTCGATTCCTACGAGCAGTACTTC
TRBJ2-3	medium-sized	TRBV7-2	-	CASSLGGRYRPDTQYF	TGTGCCAGCAGCTTGGGGGGCCGGTACCGCCCAGATACGCAGTATTTT
TRBJ1-1	-	TRBV12-3/TRBV12-4	-	CASSSSSVTRNTEAFF	TGTGCCAGCAGTTCCAGTTCTGTGACAAGGAACACTGAAGCTTTCTTT
TRBJ1-1	-	TRBV7-9	TRBD1	CASSLGTQGTLNTEAFF	TGTGCCAGCAGCTTGGGAACACAGGGGACCCTGAACACTGAAGCTTTCTTT
TRBJ2-1	-	TRBV28	TRBD2	CASSLKTHQTSVREPYNEQIF	TGTGCCAGCAGTTTAAAGACCCATCAAACTAGCGTCAGGGAACCCTACAATGAGCAGATCTTC
TRBJ1-2	many	TRBV7-2	TRBD1	CASSSPHTGGAGYGYTF	TGTGCCAGCAGCTCCCCCCACACAGGGGGCGCTGGCTATGGCTACACCTTC